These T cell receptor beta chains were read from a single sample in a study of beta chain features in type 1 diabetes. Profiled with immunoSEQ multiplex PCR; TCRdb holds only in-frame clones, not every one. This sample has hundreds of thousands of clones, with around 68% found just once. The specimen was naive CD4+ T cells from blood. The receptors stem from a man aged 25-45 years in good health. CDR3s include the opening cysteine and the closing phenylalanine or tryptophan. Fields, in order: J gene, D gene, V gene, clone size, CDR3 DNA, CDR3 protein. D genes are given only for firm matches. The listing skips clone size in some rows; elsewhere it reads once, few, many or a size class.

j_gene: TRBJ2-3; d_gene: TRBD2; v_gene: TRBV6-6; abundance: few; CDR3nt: TGTGCCAGCAGTGCTAGCGGGCTCACAGATACGCAGTATTTT; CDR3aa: CASSASGLTDTQYF
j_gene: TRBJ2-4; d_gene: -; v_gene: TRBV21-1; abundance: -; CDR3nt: TGTGCCAGCAGCAAAGCTGGGGGGGCGACGGGCAAAAACATTCAGTACTTC; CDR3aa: CASSKAGGATGKNIQYF
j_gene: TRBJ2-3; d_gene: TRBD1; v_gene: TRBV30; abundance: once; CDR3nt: TGTGCCTGGACTCAGGGGGCCATTGCTGATACGCAGTATTTT; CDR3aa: CAWTQGAIADTQYF
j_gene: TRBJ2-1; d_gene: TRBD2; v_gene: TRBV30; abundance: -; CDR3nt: TGTGCCTGGAGGGCTAGCGGTTACAATGAGCAGTTCTTC; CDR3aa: CAWRASGYNEQFF
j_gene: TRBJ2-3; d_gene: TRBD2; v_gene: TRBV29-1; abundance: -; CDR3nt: TGCAGCGTTGTACCCCTCACTAGCGGGAGGGGAGATACGCAGTATTTT; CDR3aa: CSVVPLTSGRGDTQYF
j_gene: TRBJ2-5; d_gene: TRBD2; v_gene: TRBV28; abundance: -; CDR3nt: TGTGCCAGCAGTTTATTCCTAGCGGGAGCTGAGACCCAGTACTTC; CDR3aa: CASSLFLAGAETQYF
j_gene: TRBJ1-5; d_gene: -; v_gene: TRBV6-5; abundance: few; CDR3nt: TGTGCCAGCAGTGAATGGATGACAAATCAGCCCCAGCATTTT; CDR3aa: CASSEWMTNQPQHF
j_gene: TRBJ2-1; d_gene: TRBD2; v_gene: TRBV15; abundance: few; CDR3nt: TGTGCCACCAGCGACCGTAGCGGGGGGTCCTACAATGAGCAGTTCTTC; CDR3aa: CATSDRSGGSYNEQFF
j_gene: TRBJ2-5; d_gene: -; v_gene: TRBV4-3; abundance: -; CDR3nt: TGCGCCAGCAGCCAAGTCAGCCAAGAGACCCAGTACTTC; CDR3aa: CASSQVSQETQYF
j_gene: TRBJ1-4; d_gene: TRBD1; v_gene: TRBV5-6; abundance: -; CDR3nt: TGTGCCAGCAGCTTGGGGACAGGGAAGGAAAAACTGTTTTTT; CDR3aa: CASSLGTGKEKLFF
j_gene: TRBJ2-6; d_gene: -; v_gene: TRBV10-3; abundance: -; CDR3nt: TGTGCCATCAGTCCGACAGCAGCTAGCGACTCTGGGGCCAACGTCCTGACTTTC; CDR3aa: CAISPTAASDSGANVLTF
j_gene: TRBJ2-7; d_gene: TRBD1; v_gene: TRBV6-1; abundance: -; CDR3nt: TGTGCCAGCAGTGTGTCCCCCGGGACAGGGGGTCACGAGCAGTACTTC; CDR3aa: CASSVSPGTGGHEQYF
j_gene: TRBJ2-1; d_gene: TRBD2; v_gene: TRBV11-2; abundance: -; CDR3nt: TGTGCCAGCAGCCCACCTAGCGGGCGTGAGCAGTTCTTC; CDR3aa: CASSPPSGREQFF
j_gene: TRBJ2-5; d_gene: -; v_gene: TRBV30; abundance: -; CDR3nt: TGTGCCTGGAGTGTCTCAGAGACCCAGTACTTC; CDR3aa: CAWSVSETQYF